These 31 T cell receptor beta chains were all obtained from the same sample, sequenced in a study of T cell responses to AZD1222 COVID-19 vaccine. Assay: immunoSEQ multiplex PCR; the TCRdb copy retains only in-frame clones and omits some. The table has some 97,000 clones, around 90% seen once. The sample consisted of peripheral blood, taken on day 0 of AZD1222 vaccination. These TCRs come from an adult in good health.

This clone is a singleton in its sample. This chain uses TRBV19 with TRBJ2-5; 10 bases agree with TRBD2. In germline, CDR1 is LNHDA, CDR2 SQIVND (reference sequence). The CDR3 sequence is 17 residues long. J gave up 4 bases and V 0 bases, and 8 bases lay outside the gene matches. The CDR3 DNA reads as TGTGCCAGTAGTATAGATGCAGCTAGCGGGAGTGGAGAGACCCAGTACTTC. Translation gives CASSIDAASGSGETQYF.

V and J are TRBV2 and TRBJ1-5; perhaps TRBD1 as D (5 bases). CDR1 and CDR2 from the germline V gene are SNHLY and FYNNEI. The CDR3 consists of 14 residues. The V gene lost 9 bases and the J gene lost 3 bases, with 15 bases spanning the gap. The CDR3 DNA sequence: TGTGCCAGTGGAGGGCCGGACACCAATCAGCCCCAGCATTTT. Residues: CASGGPDTNQPQHF. Drawing the rest from reference TRBV2 and TRBJ1-5, the complete variable domain is EPEVTQTPSHQVTQMGQEVILRCVPISNHLYFYWYRQILGQKVEFLVSFYNNEISEKSEIFDDQFSVERPDGSNFTLKIRSTKLEDSAMYFCASGGPDTNQPQHFGDGTRLSIL.

The genes are TRBV7-2 and TRBJ1-2; TRBD1 matches at 9 bases. The length of the CDR3 is 15 residues. Germline V gives CDR1 SGHTA, CDR2 FQGNSA. Losses at the gene ends were 3 bases for V and 3 bases for J; bases not matched to a gene: 5. CDR3 sequence reads: CASSLDRGIDYGYTF. For the CDR3, the DNA is TGTGCCAGCAGCTTGGACAGGGGAATCGACTATGGCTACACCTTC.

The chain couples TRBV27 to TRBJ2-7; D gene uncertain. Germline lookup yields CDR1 MNHEY and CDR2 SMNVEV (reference sequence). This CDR3 contains 14 residues. V was trimmed by 5 bases and J by 0 bases, leaving 11 bases between them. CDR3 amino acids: CASSIGPGSYEQYF. The CDR3 DNA reads TGTGCCAGCAGTATCGGGCCTGGCTCCTACGAGCAGTACTTC.

This chain uses TRBV6-6 with TRBJ2-2, with D uncertain. CDR3 length equals 11 residues. Germline V gene sequence: CDR1 MNHNY, CDR2 SVGAGI (reference sequence). Between the trimmed V and J ends, which lost 6 bases and 4 bases, there was a span of 3 bases. As DNA, the CDR3 is TGTGCCAGCAGAATCACCGGGGAGCTGTTTTTT. Translated, it gives CASRITGELFF.

This chain links TRBV28 with TRBJ2-7; perhaps TRBD2 as D (6 bases). Between the trimmed V and J ends, which lost 5 bases and 0 bases, there was a span of 11 bases. CDR1 is MDHEN, CDR2 SYDVKM, per germline. There are 14 residues in the CDR3. The CDR3 spells CASSLGTGSYEQYF. For the CDR3, the DNA is TGTGCCAGCAGTCTAGGGACTGGCTCCTACGAGCAGTACTTC.

The count of this clone is one. V gene TRBV7-2 combines with J gene TRBJ2-1, with TRBD1 matching over 9 bases. This CDR3 contains 15 residues. Per germline, CDR1 SGHTA and CDR2 FQGNSA. J was trimmed by 2 bases and V by 1 base; bases with no gene match: 0. CDR3 nucleotide sequence: TGTGCCAGCAGCTTAGACAGGGGGCCCTACAATGAGCAGTTCTTC. Translation: CASSLDRGPYNEQFF.

The chain couples TRBV3-1 (or the pseudogene TRBV3-2) to TRBJ2-2, with 9 bases aligning to TRBD2. The germline CDR1 and CDR2 sequences are LGHDT and YNNKEL (reference sequence). Unmatched junction bases numbered 17, after V lost 3 bases and J lost 9 bases. The CDR3 is 18 amino acids. The CDR3 loop reads CASSQGLAINMNDRELFF. The CDR3 DNA reads as TGTGCCAGCAGCCAGGGACTAGCTATTAATATGAATGACCGGGAGCTGTTTTTT.

This chain links TRBV5-8 with TRBJ1-5; D uncertain. The CDR3 runs 18 residues. Germline V CDR1 and CDR2: SGHTS, YDEGEE. The germline V and J ends were trimmed by 2 bases and 0 bases, with 18 bases remaining between them. CDR3 bases: TGTGCCAGCAGCTTTGGCGTCCGGGTGAAACATAGCAATCAGCCCCAGCATTTT. Protein: CASSFGVRVKHSNQPQHF.

The rearrangement joins TRBV18 to TRBJ1-3; tentatively, D is TRBD1 (6 bases). Per germline, CDR1 KGHSH and CDR2 LQKENI. The CDR3 is 16 amino acids. The V gene lost 2 bases and the J gene lost 0 bases, with 11 bases spanning the gap. The CDR3 DNA follows: TGTGCCAGCTCACCAAGGGAGGGACACTCTGGAAACACCATATATTTT. This gives the protein CASSPREGHSGNTIYF.

The V and J genes are TRBV9 and TRBJ2-1, with 9 bases identical to TRBD2. This CDR3 has 15 residues. J was trimmed by 7 bases and V by 0 bases; bases with no gene match: 5. Germline loops: CDR1 SGDLS, CDR2 YYNGEE. In nucleotides, the CDR3 is TGTGCCAGCAGCGTAGCTTTAGCGGGAGTTAATGAGCAGTTCTTC. This gives the protein CASSVALAGVNEQFF. Supplemented by reference TRBV9 and TRBJ2-1, the full variable domain reads DSGVTQTPKHLITATGQRVTLRCSPRSGDLSVYWYQQSLDQGLQFLIQYYNGEERAKGNILERFSAQQFPDLHSELNLSSLELGDSALYFCASSVALAGVNEQFFGPGTRLTVL.

V is TRBV2 and J is TRBJ2-3; tentatively, D is TRBD1 or TRBD2 (5 bases each). The CDR3 covers 13 residues. Between the trimmed V and J ends, which lost 10 bases and 0 bases, there was a span of 11 bases. Germline V gene lookup returns CDR1 SNHLY and CDR2 FYNNEI. CDR3 residues: CAISGRSTDTQYF. The CDR3 nucleotides are TGTGCCATCTCGGGACGCAGCACAGATACGCAGTATTTT.

Regarding this clone: Germline and junction disagree at one end, which may indicate a read error. The gene calls are TRBV3-1 (or the pseudogene TRBV3-2) and TRBJ1-5, with D unresolved. Germline CDR1 reads LGHDT; CDR2 reads YNNKEL (reference sequence). The CDR3 is 15 amino acids. CDR3 coding DNA: TGTGCCAGCAGTCAAGATCATAGATCCAATCAGCCCCAGCATTTT. This codes for CASSQDHRSNQPQHF.

The chain couples TRBV7-9 to TRBJ2-3, with D perhaps TRBD1 (5 bases). The germline gives CDR1 SEHNR, CDR2 FQNEAQ (reference sequence). This CDR3 spans 17 amino acids. Between the trimmed V and J ends, which lost 5 bases and 0 bases, there was a span of 18 bases. The CDR3 DNA reads TGTGCCAGCAGCGAAGGAGTATCGGCAGGGAGCACAGATACGCAGTATTTT. This sequence encodes CASSEGVSAGSTDTQYF.

This clone was picked up a small number of times. The chain recombines TRBV7-9 with TRBJ2-1, with 13 nucleotides matching TRBD2. V lost 5 bases to trimming and J lost 16 bases; unmatched junction nucleotides: 8. Germline lookup yields CDR1 SEHNR and CDR2 FQNEAQ (reference sequence). This CDR3 is built from 13 residues. The CDR3 DNA is TGTGCCAGCAGCACCACTAGCGGGAGGGCCTACTTCTTC. The encoded protein is CASSTTSGRAYFF.

The DNA of the CDR3 is TGTGCCAGCTCACCCGAATATAGCAATCAGCCCCAGCATTTT. Translating gives CASSPEYSNQPQHF. This chain connects TRBV18 to TRBJ1-5, with D unresolved. The CDR3 loop spans 14 amino acids. The V gene lost 3 bases and the J gene lost 0 bases, with 6 bases spanning the gap. Looked up from germline, CDR1 is KGHSH and CDR2 is LQKENI.

The chain employs TRBV2 and TRBJ2-6; D is undetermined. The CDR3 totals 17 residues. Looked up from germline, CDR1 is SNHLY and CDR2 is FYNNEI. V lost 0 bases and J lost 2, with 11 bases in between. The CDR3 loop reads CASSEARHLPGANVLTF. CDR3 in DNA: TGTGCCAGCAGTGAAGCTAGGCACCTTCCTGGGGCCAACGTCCTGACTTTC.

CDR3 DNA sequence: TGTGCCAGCAGCCGCGGGACTTCTGAAAGCACAGATACGCAGTATTTT. The encoded protein is CASSRGTSESTDTQYF. The J gene is TRBJ2-3, the V gene TRBV11-1, with D possibly TRBD2 on 6 matching bases. V lost 5 bases and J lost 0, with 15 bases in between. This CDR3 spans 16 amino acids. Germline values: CDR1 SGHAT, CDR2 FQDESV (reference sequence).

The chain carries TRBV10-3 and TRBJ1-3; D is unresolved. The germline V gene has CDR1 ENHRY and CDR2 SYGVKD. The CDR3 length is 12 residues. V was cut by 4 bases and J by 2 bases, with 3 bases left in between. The CDR3 protein is CAISAPGNTIYF. The CDR3 bases are TGTGCCATCAGTGCTCCTGGAAACACCATATATTTT.

This clone was counted ten times or more. This chain uses TRBV5-1 with TRBJ2-7; unclear D gene. Trimming cost V 2 bases and J 2 bases, with 8 bases left between them. The CDR3 is made up of 13 amino acids. Germline V CDR1 and CDR2: SGHRS, YFSETQ. The CDR3 DNA reads as TGCGCCAGCAGCTTCAACAGAGCCTACGAGCAGTACTTC. Protein sequence: CASSFNRAYEQYF.

The V and J genes are TRBV30 and TRBJ2-1, with D unclear. This CDR3 region has 15 residues. Germline CDR1 GTSNPN, CDR2 SVGIG (reference sequence). Deletions cut 4 bases from V and 0 bases from J, with 13 bases between. DNA for the CDR3: TGTGCCTGGATCGACAAACCGAGCTCCTACAATGAGCAGTTCTTC. Translated: CAWIDKPSSYNEQFF.

A single count supports this clone. The chain is built from TRBV7-2 and TRBJ1-5; D gene ambiguous. Trimming took 2 bases from V and 4 from J, leaving 9 bases between them. CDR1 and CDR2 (germline): SGHTA, FQGNSA. The CDR3 contains 14 residues. CDR3 sequence reads: CASSLYGGNQPQHF. DNA of the CDR3: TGTGCCAGCAGCTTATATGGAGGTAATCAGCCCCAGCATTTT. Supplemented by reference TRBV7-2 and TRBJ1-5, the full variable domain reads GAGVSQSPSNKVTEKGKDVELRCDPISGHTALYWYRQSLGQGLEFLIYFQGNSAPDKSGLPSDRFSAERTGGSVSTLTIQRTQQEDSAVYLCASSLYGGNQPQHFGDGTRLSIL.

The chain joins TRBV19 to TRBJ1-2; D unresolved. The CDR3 sequence is 15 residues long. CDR1 LNHDA and CDR2 SQIVND come from the germline V gene (reference sequence). Trimming removed 7 bases from V and 4 bases from J, with 19 bases in between. CDR3 coding DNA: TGTGCCAGTAACTCTGAGAGGCAGATACTCTATGGCTACACCTTC. Its translation is CASNSERQILYGYTF.

The chain has TRBV30 and TRBJ2-1, with D possibly matching TRBD2 (5 bases). Germline V gives CDR1 GTSNPN, CDR2 SVGIG (reference sequence). Trimming cost V 5 bases and J 4 bases, with 12 bases left between them. The length of the CDR3 is 13 residues. CDR3 sequence reads: CAWQPGTYNEQFF. The CDR3 DNA reads TGTGCCTGGCAACCGGGAACTTACAATGAGCAGTTCTTC.

The V call is TRBV3-1 (or the pseudogene TRBV3-2), the J call TRBJ2-7; D might be TRBD1 (5 bases). This CDR3 contains 15 residues. The germline CDR1 and CDR2 sequences are LGHDT and YNNKEL (reference sequence). Deletions cut 2 bases from V and 0 bases from J, with 11 bases between. CDR3 nucleotide sequence: TGTGCCAGCAGCCAATCCAGGGCAGGCTCCTACGAGCAGTACTTC. It yields the protein CASSQSRAGSYEQYF.

The chain has TRBV7-6 and TRBJ2-1, with 7 bases identical to TRBD2. Trimming at V came to 2 bases and at J to 4 bases, leaving 5 bases not matched to a gene. The CDR3 is 15 amino acids. Germline V gives CDR1 SGHVS, CDR2 FNYEAQ. CDR3 nucleotides: TGTGCCAGCAGCTTACTATCGGGAGGTTACAATGAGCAGTTCTTC. It translates to CASSLLSGGYNEQFF.

V gene TRBV5-1 combines with J gene TRBJ2-2; 7 bases map to TRBD2. CDR1 and CDR2 (germline): SGHRS, YFSETQ. This CDR3 has 15 amino acids. J was trimmed by 8 bases and V by 4 bases; bases with no gene match: 11. CDR3 bases: TGCGCCAGCAGCGGGGGTAGCGCGGGAGATGGGGAGCTGTTTTTT. Translation: CASSGGSAGDGELFF.

This sequence joins TRBV15 and TRBJ2-1, with 14 bases aligning to TRBD2. CDR1 and CDR2 (germline): LNHNV, YYDKDF (reference sequence). V shed 5 bases, J shed 9 bases, and the junction held 6 bases outside the gene matches. There are 15 residues in the CDR3. CDR3 in DNA: TGTGCCACCAGCGCCCGACTAGCGGGAGGGGTTGAGCAGTTCTTC. Protein product: CATSARLAGGVEQFF.

The rearrangement links TRBV4-1 to TRBJ2-1; TRBD2 might be the D (5 bases). Trimming stripped 1 base from V and 7 bases from J, with 17 bases between. The germline CDR1 and CDR2 sequences are MGHRA and YSYEKL. This CDR3 has 16 amino acids. The CDR3 DNA reads TGCGCCAGCAGCCAAGGAGCGGTAGATGGATTTAATGAGCAGTTCTTC. Translated, it gives CASSQGAVDGFNEQFF.

The chain joins TRBV7-2 to TRBJ2-1, with 9 bases identical to TRBD1. Germline assignment: CDR1 SGHTA and CDR2 FQGNSA. The CDR3 runs to 15 residues. With V trimmed by 5 bases and J by 10 bases, 12 bases remained unmatched. The CDR3 loop is CASSAQGAPGREQFF. The DNA for the CDR3 is TGTGCCAGCAGCGCACAGGGGGCACCGGGGAGGGAGCAGTTCTTC.

The chain joins TRBV28 to TRBJ2-7; no clear D gene. CDR1 and CDR2 (germline): MDHEN, SYDVKM. Trimming stripped 7 bases from V and 2 bases from J, with 12 bases between. The CDR3 spans 13 residues. The CDR3 bases are TGTGCCAGCAACCCTTCCGCTACCTACGAGCAGTACTTC. Residues: CASNPSATYEQYF. The whole variable domain, filled in from reference TRBV28 and TRBJ2-7, reads DVKVTQSSRYLVKRTGEKVFLECVQDMDHENMFWYRQDPGLGLRLIYFSYDVKMKEKGDIPEGYSVSREKKERFSLILESASTNQTSMYLCASNPSATYEQYFGPGTRLTVT.